This entry lists 8 T cell receptor beta chains sequenced from one sample in a study of T-cell memory formation after mild COVID-19. TCRdb used MiXCR to reprocess the 5' RACE reads, holding one entry per CDR3 protein. The sample holds about 400,000 distinct CDR3 sequences; approximately 15% are singletons and the top ten take about 20%. Material for sequencing was PBMCs or a T cell subset sorted from them (not recorded which). The receptors were gathered from a man younger than 35 who had mild COVID-19 (a few samples of this study predate the infection). Cell type and time point are not known.

A few counts support this clonotype. This chain links TRBV11-3 with TRBJ2-3; D is possibly TRBD1 (5 bases). Germline V gene lookup returns CDR1 SGHNT and CDR2 YENEEA. This CDR3 is built from 15 residues. V lost 5 bases and J lost 0, with 12 bases in between. The CDR3 is CASSPTQGSTDTQYF. The DNA of the CDR3 is TGTGCCAGCAGCCCAACCCAGGGTAGCACAGATACGCAGTATTTT.

The gene calls are TRBV7-2 and TRBJ2-5; unclear D gene. From germline, CDR1 is SGHTA and CDR2 FQGNSA. The CDR3 runs 14 residues. V was shortened by 3 bases and J by 5 bases, with 13 bases between the two germline ends. CDR3 sequence: CASSFASSGETQYF. The CDR3 DNA is TGTGCCAGCAGCTTTGCCTCGTCTGGCGAGACCCAGTACTTC.

This clonotype was found a few times. The V call is TRBV28, the J call TRBJ2-7, with 9 bases fitting TRBD1. CDR1 is MDHEN, CDR2 SYDVKM, per germline. V lost 5 bases and J lost 0; bases outside the gene matches: 5. The CDR3 is 15 residues long. The CDR3 here is CASSPDRGSSYEQYV. CDR3 bases: TGTGCCAGCAGTCCGGACAGGGGTAGCTCCTACGAGCAGTACGTC.

Concerning this clonotype: Germline is not matched at one junction end, which may reflect a read error. The chain joins TRBV7-7 to TRBJ1-4; no clear D. Germline CDR1 SSHAT, CDR2 FNYEAQ (reference sequence). The CDR3 runs 13 residues. The CDR3 reads CASSPTTHSQLFF. The CDR3 nucleotides read TGTGCTAGCAGCCCAACAACTCACAGCCAACTGTTTTTT. Full variable domain (missing parts from reference TRBV7-7 and TRBJ1-4): GAGVSQSPRYKVTKRGQDVTLRCDPISSHATLYWYQQALGQGPEFLTYFNYEAQPDKSGLPSDRFSAERPEGSISTLTIQRTEQRDSAMYRCASSPTTHSQLFFGSGTQLSVL.

This clonotype came up a few times. V and J are TRBV7-2 and TRBJ1-2; D is ambiguous. Trimming shortened V by 2 bases and J by 0 bases, and 7 bases separated the two germline ends. The CDR3 covers 14 residues. CDR1 is SGHTA, CDR2 FQGNSA, per germline. DNA of the CDR3: TGTGCCAGCAGCTTAATAAAAGCTAACTATGGCTACACCTTC. Its translation is CASSLIKANYGYTF.

This clonotype came up many times. The V and J genes are TRBV4-3 and TRBJ2-5, with 13 bases fitting TRBD2. Germline lookup yields CDR1 LGHNA and CDR2 YSLEER. The CDR3 totals 16 residues. The V segment lost 2 bases and the J segment 2 bases; nucleotides outside the gene matches: 2. The CDR3 DNA reads as TGCGCCAGCAGCCAAAGGACTAGCGGGGGTCAAGAGACCCAGTACTTC. This gives the protein CASSQRTSGGQETQYF.

This clonotype was seen many times. V gene TRBV29-1 combines with J gene TRBJ1-3, with D uncertain. This CDR3 contains 12 residues. CDR1 and CDR2 (germline): SQVTM, ANQGSEA. Trimming shortened V by 7 bases and J by 0 bases, and 7 bases separated the two germline ends. The CDR3 region is CSAHYSGNTIYF. Here the CDR3 DNA reads TGCAGCGCCCACTACTCTGGAAACACCATATATTTT.

The chain combines TRBV19 with TRBJ1-2; no definite D call. V lost 1 base, J lost 10 bases, and 7 bases lay in between. The germline gives CDR1 LNHDA, CDR2 SQIVND (reference sequence). CDR3 length: 11 residues. The CDR3 loop is CASSIGEAYTF. In nucleotides, the CDR3 is TGTGCCAGTAGTATAGGGGAGGCCTACACCTTC. The full variable domain, its missing parts supplied by reference TRBV19 and TRBJ1-2, is DGGITQSPKYLFRKEGQNVTLSCEQNLNHDAMYWYRQDPGQGLRLIYYSQIVNDFQKGDIAEGYSVSREKKESFPLTVTSAQKNPTAFYLCASSIGEAYTFGSGTRLTVV.